There are many counts of the clone carrying this T cell receptor (beta chain). What it recognizes is unknown. The iRepertoire nested amplicon-rescue multiplex PCR amplified TCR alpha and beta CDR3s from RNA. One-step reverse transcription and amplification started from approximately 100-400 ng of tissue mRNA or PBMC total RNA. TCRdb reprocessed the multiplex PCR reads with MiXCR, giving one entry per CDR3 protein. The sample lists around 90,000 distinct CDR3 sequences, roughly 40% occurring once. The sample is drawn from a study of glioma-infiltrating T cells. Study findings and constraints: Tissue and blood shared very few CDR3 sequences. Tissue-blood divergence was below expectation in non-neoplastic patients, above in gliomas.

Germline values: CDR1 MNHEY, CDR2 SVGEGT. The V end was cut by 4 bases, the J end by 2 bases, with 8 bases between. The CDR3 covers 13 residues. The sequenced sample was glioma tissue, nonneoplastic brain tissue, or PBMCs (not recorded which). V usage is TRBV6-2 or TRBV6-3 and J usage is TRBJ1-2; no definite D call. The receptor was isolated from a human donor with low-grade glioma or glioblastoma, undergoing nonglioma brain surgery, or in good health (not recorded which). CDR3 sequence: CASSWEQNYGYTF. The CDR3 DNA is TGTGCCAGCAGTTGGGAACAGAACTATGGCTACACCTTC.